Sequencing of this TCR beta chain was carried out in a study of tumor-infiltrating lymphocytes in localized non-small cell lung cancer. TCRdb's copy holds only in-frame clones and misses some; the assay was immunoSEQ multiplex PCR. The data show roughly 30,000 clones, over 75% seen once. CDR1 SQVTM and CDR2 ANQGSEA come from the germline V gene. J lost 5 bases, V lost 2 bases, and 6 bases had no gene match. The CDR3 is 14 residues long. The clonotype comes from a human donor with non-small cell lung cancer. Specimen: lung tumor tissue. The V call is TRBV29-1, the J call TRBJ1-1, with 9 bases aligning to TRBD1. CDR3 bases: TGCAGCGTTGAACCGACAGGGGGGGGTACTGAAGCTTTCTTT. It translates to CSVEPTGGGTEAFF.